These T cell receptor beta chains were read from a single sample in a study of T cells in localized non-small cell lung cancer. Profiled with immunoSEQ multiplex PCR; TCRdb holds only in-frame clones, not every one. The data contain approximately 24,000 clones, less than 95% of them singletons. The sequencing used peripheral blood, collected before any cancer treatment. Receptor source: a female donor aged 60 or older with stage II squamous cell lung carcinoma. CDR3s include the opening cysteine and the closing phenylalanine or tryptophan. The D gene is left open where the match is weak. Only part of the rows carry a size: once, few, many, or a class if the clone is expanded.

TRBV25-1	.	TRBJ2-7	.	TGTGCCAGCAGGGGGACGACTTACGAGCAGTACTTC	CASRGTTYEQYF
TRBV5-1	.	TRBJ2-2	TRBD2	TGCGCCAGCAGCCTAGCTTTGGGGAGGGCAGGCACCGGGGAGCTGTTTTTT	CASSLALGRAGTGELFF
TRBV6-4	.	TRBJ1-1	TRBD1	TGTGCCAGCAGTGAACCCCTACCAGGGACAGGTGCTGAAGCTTTCTTT	CASSEPLPGTGAEAFF
TRBV30	.	TRBJ2-3	.	TGTGCCTGGAGTGTAGCCGGGGCAGATACGCAGTATTTT	CAWSVAGADTQYF
TRBV5-1	.	TRBJ2-5	TRBD2	TGCGCCAGCAGCCCACTCCCGGTGACTAGCGGGGGGCAAGAGACCCAGTACTTC	CASSPLPVTSGGQETQYF
TRBV5-1	.	TRBJ2-5	TRBD2	TGCGCCAGCAGCCCCGGGACTAGCGGGCTAGAGACCCGGTACTTC	CASSPGTSGLETRYF
TRBV7-9	few	TRBJ2-2	.	TGTGCCAGCAGCTCCCCCTTTAGCGGAACCGGGGAGCTGTTTTTT	CASSSPFSGTGELFF
TRBV12-5	.	TRBJ2-1	.	TGTGCTAGTGGTTTGGTACATGGAAGTACGGCGTACAATGAGCAGTTCTTC	CASGLVHGSTAYNEQFF
TRBV19	.	TRBJ2-1	TRBD1	TGTGCCAGTAGTCCGGGACAGGGGGGTGAGCAGTTCTTC	CASSPGQGGEQFF
TRBV11-3	.	TRBJ2-3	.	TGTGCCAGCAGCACCGGCACAGATACGCAGTATTTT	CASSTGTDTQYF
TRBV7-2	.	TRBJ1-6	.	TGTGCCAGCAGCCCCCAAGGTTCCCGGAGCTCCTATAATTCACCCCTCCACTTT	CASSPQGSRSSYNSPLHF